Below, 29 T cell receptor beta chains from the same sample are listed, as sequenced in a study of T-cell memory formation after mild COVID-19 (dated by TCRdb to 2020 to 2022). Libraries came from 5' RACE. The instrument was an Illumina NovaSeq 6000. TCRdb's own reprocessing of the public reads used fastp at Q25 and MiXCR and kept productive beta chains. Duplicate CDR3 protein sequences are folded into a single record with the most common DNA and genes. The sample yields just under 150,000 distinct CDR3 sequences; approximately 6% were counted once. The top ten clonotypes cover around 1.9% of the sample. The source material was PBMCs or a T cell subset sorted from them (not recorded which). All receptors come from an adult woman who had mild COVID-19 (a few samples of this study predate the infection). The sample titles of this study are shuffled in the database, so cell type and time point are left out; the donor was told from shared clones.

The CDR3 DNA is TGCGCCAGCAGCTCGGATGGGGCTGGAAACACCATATATTTT. Residues: CASSSDGAGNTIYF. The V and J genes are TRBV5-1 and TRBJ1-3; D gene uncertain. The V end lost 3 bases, the J end lost 2 bases, and 9 bases lay between the germline ends. Germline V gene data show CDR1 as SGHRS and CDR2 as YFSETQ. The CDR3 runs 14 residues. Combining the CDR3 with reference TRBV5-1 and TRBJ1-3 gives the whole variable domain KAGVTQTPRYLIKTRGQQVTLSCSPISGHRSVSWYQQTPGQGLQFLFEYFSETQRNKGNFPGRFSGRQFSNSRSEMNVSTLELGDSALYLCASSSDGAGNTIYFGEGSWLTVV.

J is TRBJ1-6 and V is TRBV30; 7 nucleotides line up with TRBD1. Trimming removed 1 base from V and 9 bases from J; junction bases left unmatched: 9. Germline assignment: CDR1 GTSNPN and CDR2 SVGIG (reference sequence). The CDR3 length is 15 residues. CDR3 sequence: CAWSAIQGMGSPLHF. In DNA, the CDR3 is TGTGCCTGGAGTGCCATACAGGGGATGGGTTCACCCCTCCACTTT.

V gene TRBV2 combines with J gene TRBJ2-5; 8 nucleotides line up with TRBD2. Per the germline V gene, CDR1 is SNHLY and CDR2 is FYNNEI. The V segment lost 6 bases and the J segment 2 bases; nucleotides outside the gene matches: 5. The CDR3 loop spans 14 amino acids. The CDR3 nucleotides read TGTGCCAGCAGCCGGACTAGCACTCAAGAGACCCAGTACTTC. It codes for CASSRTSTQETQYF.

This clonotype was found a few times. The chain is built from TRBV12-3 or TRBV12-4 and TRBJ1-5; D remains unclear. The CDR3 runs 15 residues. Trimming took 1 base from V and 3 from J, leaving 10 bases between them. CDR3 DNA: TGTGCCAGCAGTTTAGATAGGCAGTTCAATCAGCCCCAGCATTTT. The encoded protein is CASSLDRQFNQPQHF.

This clonotype was seen more than once but under ten times. The V and J genes are TRBV7-2 and TRBJ1-1; a weak D match, TRBD1 (5 bases). The CDR3 totals 15 residues. V lost 4 bases to trimming and J lost 3 bases, with 15 bases between them. Per the germline V gene, CDR1 is SGHTA and CDR2 is FQGNSA. The CDR3: CASSSLSTGHTEAFF. CDR3 nucleotides: TGTGCCAGCAGCTCCCTCTCGACGGGGCACACTGAAGCTTTCTTT.

This clonotype was recorded many times. The chain recombines TRBV6-5 with TRBJ2-7, with 9 bases matching TRBD1. This CDR3 comprises 13 residues. Looked up from germline, CDR1 is MNHEY and CDR2 is SVGAGI. V gave up 8 bases and J gave up 1 base; unmatched junction bases: 3. DNA for the CDR3: TGTGCCAGCCGGGGGACAGGGTCCTACGAGCAGTACTTC. Protein sequence: CASRGTGSYEQYF.

This clonotype was counted many times. The chain employs TRBV20-1 and TRBJ2-7; D ambiguous. The V end was cut by 4 bases, the J end by 3 bases, with 22 bases between. There are 16 residues in the CDR3. CDR1 is DFQATT, CDR2 SNEGSKA, per germline (reference sequence). This chain's CDR3 is CSAKDLAPRTLYEQYF. CDR3 nucleotides: TGCAGTGCTAAGGATCTTGCACCCAGAACCCTCTACGAGCAGTACTTC.

This clonotype was seen repeatedly, ten times or more. This chain joins TRBV5-1 and TRBJ2-1; 7 bases fit TRBD2. Germline V CDR1 and CDR2: SGHRS, YFSETQ. The junction had 1 base not matched to a gene; V was cut back by 0 bases and J by 1 base. This CDR3 has 15 amino acids. CDR3 sequence reads: CASSLEAGSYNEQFF. The CDR3 nucleotides read TGCGCCAGCAGCTTGGAAGCGGGGTCCTACAATGAGCAGTTCTTC.

The count of this clonotype is one. A read error is possible here, since a much larger clone lies one base away. This chain joins TRBV7-3 and TRBJ2-1; D perhaps matches TRBD2 (6 bases). This CDR3 has 13 residues. In germline, CDR1 is SGHTA, CDR2 FQGTGA. The V end lost 4 bases, the J end lost 6 bases, and 10 bases lay between the germline ends. CDR3 nucleotide sequence: TGTGCCAGCAGCTCGGAGGGTTTCAATGAGCAGTTCTTC. It translates to CASSSEGFNEQFF.

There are a few counts of this clonotype. The chain joins TRBV5-5 to TRBJ1-2, with no clear D. The CDR3 covers 13 residues. The V gene lost 4 bases and the J gene lost 4 bases, with 11 bases spanning the gap. The germline V gene has CDR1 SGHKS and CDR2 YYEKEE (reference sequence). The CDR3 bases are TGTGCCAGCAGCCAGACTGGGCGCTATGGCTACACCTTC. It specifies CASSQTGRYGYTF.

As regards this clonotype: A single base separates this from a much larger clone, so it may be a read error. Since no conserved phenylalanine or tryptophan closes the CDR3, a read error is the likely cause. This chain connects TRBV24-1 to TRBJ1-5; D is perhaps TRBD1 (5 bases). Deletions cut 2 bases from V and 2 bases from J, with 9 bases between. Germline loops: CDR1 KGHDR, CDR2 SFDVKD. CDR3 size: 15 residues. The CDR3 reads CATSDSREGNQPQHL. CDR3 sequence (DNA): TGTGCCACCAGTGATTCCAGGGAGGGCAATCAGCCCCAGCATTTG.

In the case of this clonotype: This may be a read error: a much more frequent sequence differs by one nucleotide. The V call is TRBV20-1, the J call TRBJ1-5; TRBD1 aligns across 10 bases. The CDR3 is 12 residues long. The trim removed 8 bases at V and 8 bases at J, leaving 6 bases unmatched. CDR1 is DFQATT and CDR2 is SNEGSKA in the germline V gene (reference sequence). The CDR3 protein is CSMGTGEEPQHF. In DNA, the CDR3 is TGCAGTATGGGGACAGGGGAGGAGCCCCAGCATTTT.

Ten or more counts support this clonotype. V and J are TRBV24-1 and TRBJ2-1; D call uncertain. The V end was cut by 6 bases, the J end by 8 bases, with 16 bases between. The germline V gene encodes CDR1 KGHDR and CDR2 SFDVKD. The CDR3 contains 14 residues. CDR3: CATSLPLPSHEQFF. The CDR3 DNA is TGTGCCACCAGTCTCCCTCTCCCAAGCCATGAGCAGTTCTTC.

A few counts support this clonotype. The rearrangement links TRBV12-3 or TRBV12-4 to TRBJ2-3; 11 positions match TRBD2. J lost 5 bases, V lost 3 bases, and 7 bases had no gene match. The CDR3 consists of 16 residues. The chain's CDR3 is CASSFGLAGGLDTQYF. The CDR3 DNA is TGTGCCAGCAGTTTCGGTCTAGCGGGAGGACTAGATACGCAGTATTTT.

The rearrangement joins TRBV11-2 to TRBJ2-5; 7 nucleotides agree with TRBD2. The CDR3 has 14 residues. The ends lost 5 bases at V and 5 bases at J; junction bases unmatched: 8. CDR1 is SGHAT, CDR2 FQNNGV, per germline. The CDR3 loop is CASSPGVGGETQYF. Written as DNA, the CDR3 is TGTGCCAGCAGCCCTGGGGTGGGAGGGGAGACCCAGTACTTC.

The table lists this clonotype with many counts. V gene TRBV12-3 or TRBV12-4 combines with J gene TRBJ2-1; the D gene is possibly TRBD2 (5 bases). This CDR3 has 14 amino acids. The V end was cut by 2 bases, the J end by 5 bases, with 10 bases between. The CDR3 sequence: CASSLSRANNEQFF. The CDR3 DNA reads as TGTGCCAGCAGTTTATCGCGGGCGAACAATGAGCAGTTCTTC.

The sample holds a few counts of this clonotype. This chain links TRBV20-1 with TRBJ1-1; D is uncertain. Per germline, CDR1 DFQATT and CDR2 SNEGSKA (reference sequence). V shed 3 bases and J shed 1 base, with 12 bases lying between them. This CDR3 is 14 amino acids long. CDR3 in amino acids: CSASKGWGNTEAFF. The CDR3 bases are TGCAGTGCTAGTAAGGGTTGGGGGAACACTGAAGCTTTCTTT.

The chain uses TRBV30 and TRBJ1-1, with a possible D match to TRBD1 (6 bases). The ends were cut back, 4 bases at V and 3 bases at J, with 12 bases in the middle. Germline lookup yields CDR1 GTSNPN and CDR2 SVGIG (reference sequence). The CDR3 runs 13 residues. The CDR3 reads CAWIRTEDTEAFF. CDR3 nucleotide sequence: TGTGCCTGGATTAGGACAGAAGACACTGAAGCTTTCTTT.

This clonotype occurred many times. The rearrangement links TRBV12-3 or TRBV12-4 to TRBJ2-3, with D possibly called TRBD1 or TRBD2 (5 bases each). The CDR3 is made up of 15 amino acids. The V gene lost 5 bases and the J gene lost 6 bases, with 18 bases spanning the gap. The CDR3 sequence: CASSRDGTAADTQYF. The CDR3 DNA reads TGTGCCAGCAGTCGAGACGGGACCGCAGCCGATACGCAGTATTTT.

This clonotype was counted ten times or more. This rearrangement joins TRBV5-1 to TRBJ1-1, with 8 bases that match TRBD1. V was clipped by 4 bases and J by 0 bases; unmatched bases: 11. The CDR3 consists of 17 residues. Germline values: CDR1 SGHRS, CDR2 YFSETQ. The CDR3 bases are TGCGCCAGCAGCCCCGGGCAGGGGGCCGGGATGAACACTGAAGCTTTCTTT. Protein sequence: CASSPGQGAGMNTEAFF.

Points on this clonotype: A junction boundary mismatches the germline segment, possibly from a read error. This chain links TRBV29-1 with TRBJ1-1, with unresolved D. Germline CDR1 and CDR2: SQVTM and ANQGSEA. This CDR3 has 13 residues. The CDR3, as DNA: TGCAACGTTAGACCCCAAATGAACACTGAAGCTTTCTTT. Translated: CNVRPQMNTEAFF.

This clonotype was found a few times. The chain uses TRBV20-1 and TRBJ2-5; TRBD2 matches at 9 bases. CDR3 length equals 15 residues. Unmatched junction bases numbered 7, after V lost 3 bases and J lost 2 bases. The V gene's germline CDR1 is DFQATT and CDR2 SNEGSKA (reference sequence). CDR3 DNA sequence: TGCAGTGCTAGGGAGGGTAGCGGGAGACAAGAGACCCAGTACTTC. It is translated as CSAREGSGRQETQYF.

This clonotype was recorded a few times. This chain uses TRBV10-2 with TRBJ2-7; D unclear. The V and J ends lost 3 bases and 4 bases respectively, with 10 bases between them. The CDR3 contains 13 residues. Germline V gives CDR1 WSHSY, CDR2 SAAADI. The chain's CDR3 is CASSDLSPYEQYF. Here the CDR3 DNA reads TGCGCCAGCAGTGACCTTAGCCCGTACGAGCAGTACTTC.

The rearrangement links TRBV12-3 or TRBV12-4 to TRBJ2-1; a possible D gene is TRBD2 (5 bases). Trimming took off 6 bases at V and 3 bases at J, with 18 bases between the two ends. The CDR3 runs to 16 residues. The CDR3 nucleotides are TGTGCCAGCAGCGCCCGGAATGGTCGGGACTACAATGAGCAGTTCTTC. Amino acid sequence: CASSARNGRDYNEQFF.

The J gene is TRBJ1-1, the V gene TRBV29-1; D not certain. The germline V and J ends were trimmed by 4 bases and 0 bases, with 9 bases remaining between them. The length of the CDR3 is 13 residues. Germline V CDR1 and CDR2: SQVTM, ANQGSEA. CDR3 amino acids: CSVGPRLNTEAFF. The CDR3 nucleotides read TGCAGCGTTGGCCCCAGATTGAACACTGAAGCTTTCTTT.

This clonotype was detected only a few times. The chain employs TRBV7-2 and TRBJ2-3; 9 bases are shared with TRBD2. The germline CDR1 and CDR2 sequences are SGHTA and FQGNSA. The ends lost 10 bases at V and 0 bases at J; junction bases unmatched: 14. This CDR3 is built from 17 residues. The CDR3: CATEVSGSQASTDTQYF. In DNA, the CDR3 is TGTGCCACCGAAGTTAGCGGGAGCCAGGCTAGCACAGATACGCAGTATTTT.

This clonotype was counted between two and nine times. The chain uses TRBV11-2 and TRBJ1-1; D perhaps matches TRBD1 (5 bases). The CDR3 contains 14 residues. V lost 1 base to trimming and J lost 5 bases, with 11 bases between them. Germline V lookup: CDR1 SGHAT, CDR2 FQNNGV. As DNA, the CDR3 is TGTGCCAGCAGCTTAGTTGGGGGGACGACTGAAGCTTTCTTT. This codes for CASSLVGGTTEAFF.

This clonotype was recorded a few times. The CDR3 bases are TGTGCCAGCAGCTCGCCGGGACAGGGGGCGCGGTGGCTCACTGAAGCTTTCTTT. Translation: CASSSPGQGARWLTEAFF. The chain couples TRBV7-2 to TRBJ1-1; 12 bases map to TRBD1. CDR1 SGHTA and CDR2 FQGNSA come from the germline V gene. V was clipped by 4 bases and J by 4 bases; unmatched bases: 13. The CDR3 covers 18 residues.

This clonotype has more than one count but fewer than ten. The chain links TRBV5-6 to TRBJ1-1; the match to TRBD1 covers 7 bases. Germline V CDR1 and CDR2: SGHDT, YYEEEE. The CDR3 has 16 amino acids. Trimming removed 4 bases from V and 0 bases from J; junction bases left unmatched: 9. The CDR3 protein is CASSRRGSIVNTEAFF. The CDR3 DNA sequence: TGTGCCAGCAGCCGCAGGGGGTCGATAGTGAACACTGAAGCTTTCTTT.